Following are 11 T cell receptor beta chains from one sample sequenced in a study of T-cell memory formation after mild COVID-19. TCRdb redid the calling of the 5' RACE reads with MiXCR, one entry per CDR3 protein. The table records 300,000 to 400,000 distinct CDR3 sequences, approximately 15% of them present only once. What was sequenced was PBMCs or a T cell subset sorted from them (not recorded which). Source of these receptors: a man between 18 and 35 years old who had mild COVID-19 (a few samples of this study predate the infection). Cell type and time point are not known.

The sample holds a few counts of this clonotype. The chain has TRBV18 and TRBJ2-5; D gene uncertain. In germline, CDR1 is KGHSH, CDR2 LQKENI. The CDR3 contains 14 residues. V was cut by 2 bases and J by 1 base, with 8 bases left in between. Here the CDR3 reads CASSPDTGQETQYF. CDR3 bases: TGTGCCAGCTCACCAGACACCGGCCAAGAGACCCAGTACTTC. Drawing the rest from reference TRBV18 and TRBJ2-5, the complete variable domain is NAGVMQNPRHLVRRRGQEARLRCSPMKGHSHVYWYRQLPEEGLKFMVYLQKENIIDESGMPKERFSAEFPKEGPSILRIQQVVRGDSAAYFCASSPDTGQETQYFGPGTRLLVL.

This clonotype has just a few counts. The chain is built from TRBV4-1 and TRBJ2-3, with D uncertain. CDR1 and CDR2 (germline): MGHRA, YSYEKL. The V and J ends lost 2 bases and 6 bases respectively, with 6 bases between them. This CDR3 is 12 amino acids long. CDR3 nucleotides: TGCGCCAGCAGCCAACCCTGGGATACGCAGTATTTT. It specifies CASSQPWDTQYF.

The V call is TRBV12-3 or TRBV12-4, the J call TRBJ1-5; 7 bases are a match to TRBD1. Unmatched junction bases numbered 8, after V lost 5 bases and J lost 7 bases. This CDR3 region has 14 residues. CDR3 nucleotides: TGTGCCAGCAGTCCTACAGGGGATAGGCAGCCCCAGCATTTT. It is translated as CASSPTGDRQPQHF.

This clonotype was observed many times. Relative to the germline gene, one junction end is altered; a read error may explain this. The rearrangement uses TRBV7-7 and TRBJ2-1; 10 positions match TRBD2. This CDR3 contains 17 residues. The germline V gene has CDR1 SSHAT and CDR2 FNYEAQ (reference sequence). CDR3 sequence (DNA): TGTGCTAGCAGCTTGGGCGGCTTAGCGGGGGGTTACAATGAGCAGTTCTTC. Translation gives CASSLGGLAGGYNEQFF.

The sample holds a few counts of this clonotype. The chain carries TRBV7-3 and TRBJ1-1; 7 bases match TRBD1. J was trimmed by 6 bases and V by 5 bases; bases with no gene match: 12. The CDR3 has 15 residues. CDR1 and CDR2 (germline): SGHTA, FQGTGA. The CDR3 loop is CASSITGDRGSEAFF. CDR3 bases: TGTGCCAGCAGCATCACTGGGGACAGAGGTTCTGAAGCTTTCTTT. The full variable domain, rest sourced from reference TRBV7-3 and TRBJ1-1, is GAGVSQTPSNKVTEKGKYVELRCDPISGHTALYWYRQSLGQGPEFLIYFQGTGAADDSGLPNDRFFAVRPEGSVSTLKIQRTERGDSAVYLCASSITGDRGSEAFFGQGTRLTVV.

The V gene is TRBV4-2, the J gene TRBJ2-5; maybe TRBD2 (5 bases). V lost 0 bases and J 1 base, leaving 9 bases between the germline ends. This CDR3 comprises 15 residues. Germline V lookup: CDR1 LGHNA, CDR2 YNFKEQ. The CDR3 bases are TGTGCCAGCAGCCAAGAAGCGGTCTCCCAAGAGACCCAGTACTTC. Its protein is CASSQEAVSQETQYF.

This clonotype was seen a handful of times. This chain joins TRBV5-1 and TRBJ1-1; D might be TRBD1 (6 bases). The CDR3 extends over 15 amino acids. Trimming pared 4 bases from V and 1 base from J, leaving 14 bases between. Germline V CDR1 and CDR2: SGHRS, YFSETQ. The CDR3 sequence is CASSRGGTGNTEAFF. The CDR3, as DNA: TGCGCCAGCAGCAGGGGGGGTACGGGGAACACTGAAGCTTTCTTT.

There are a few counts of this clonotype. The rearrangement links TRBV11-2 to TRBJ1-2; D is perhaps TRBD1 (5 bases). The germline CDR1 and CDR2 sequences are SGHAT and FQNNGV. The CDR3 runs to 13 residues. The germline V and J ends were trimmed by 3 bases and 7 bases, with 12 bases remaining between them. CDR3 nucleotides: TGTGCCAGCAGCTTTCCAGGGCGGCTTGGCTACACCTTC. It translates to CASSFPGRLGYTF.

This clonotype was seen a handful of times. This sequence joins TRBV7-6 and TRBJ2-6; D possibly corresponds to TRBD1 (5 bases). Germline assignment: CDR1 SGHVS and CDR2 FNYEAQ. Trimming pared 2 bases from V and 12 bases from J, leaving 8 bases between. This CDR3 is 12 amino acids long. DNA for the CDR3: TGTGCCAGCAGCTTACAGGGTTCCGTCCTGACTTTC. This sequence encodes CASSLQGSVLTF.

This clonotype was counted a few times. The genes are TRBV10-3 and TRBJ1-3, with D hard to call. This CDR3 is 17 amino acids long. Germline V gene data show CDR1 as ENHRY and CDR2 as SYGVKD. Between the trimmed V and J ends, which lost 6 bases and 2 bases, there was a span of 20 bases. Here the CDR3 reads CAIRSIGPGFPGNTIYF. In DNA form, the CDR3 reads TGTGCCATCAGGAGTATCGGCCCCGGGTTCCCTGGAAACACCATATATTTT.

This clonotype turned up a few times. The CDR3 nucleotides are TGCGCCAGCAGCTTCCTGGGGGGGATTCCCTACGAGCAGTACTTC. Protein sequence: CASSFLGGIPYEQYF. The chain employs TRBV5-1 and TRBJ2-7, with 7 nucleotides matching TRBD2. After removal of 2 bases from V and 2 bases from J, the junction contained 7 bases not matched to a gene. CDR1 is SGHRS, CDR2 YFSETQ, per germline. The CDR3 is made up of 15 amino acids.